This T cell receptor beta chain was recovered during a study of CXCR3-negative and CXCR3-positive naive CD8 T cells. Through 5' RACE with UMI labels, the TRB cDNA libraries were prepared. TCRdb re-called the 5' RACE reads and catalogs CDR3 proteins one per entry, DNA excluded. Its listing shows 55,000 to 75,000 distinct CDR3 sequences. General study findings and limits: The study found more hydrophobic TRB CDR3s in CXCR3-positive naive cells than in CXCR3-negative naive cells.

Of note for this clonotype: Its antigen is currently unknown.

CDR1 is MNHNY and CDR2 is SVGAGI in the germline V gene (reference sequence). There are 14 residues in the CDR3. Material: naive CXCR3+ CD8+ T cells from blood. Subset: CD45RO-CCR7+CD27+CD95- naive CD8+ T cells expressing CXCR3 (TNR3+). V and J are TRBV6-6 and TRBJ1-5; TCRdb's assignment of TRBD1 cannot be checked, as there is no DNA. The sequence came from a human donor in good health. Some clones in this sample may be carry-over from other donors' samples. The CDR3: CASRPLGEDQPQHF.